The 8 T cell receptor beta chains below come from one sample, sequenced in a study of human T cells and chemical hapten exposure. TCRdb used MiXCR to reprocess the RACE reads, holding one entry per CDR3 protein. The sample has tens of thousands of distinct CDR3 sequences; roughly 10% are singletons. Time point described: patch test 1, 2 weeks after DPC sensitization. Treatment given: therapeutic diphenylcyclopropenone sensitization with weekly scalp DPC. Sequenced material: whole blood, taken in connection with sensitization to the hapten diphenylcyclopropenone (DPC). The receptor source for this set is a woman aged 45-65 years with alopecia areata. Some clones in this sample may be carry-over from other donors' samples.

This clonotype was seen more than once but under ten times. The chain is built from TRBV12-3 or TRBV12-4 and TRBJ2-5, with D perhaps TRBD1 or TRBD2 (5 bases each). V dropped 5 bases and J dropped 7 bases, with 20 bases sitting between them. CDR3 size: 15 residues. The CDR3 DNA follows: TGTGCCAGCAGTCCCCGGGACGGTGGATGGCGGACCCAGTACTTC. Protein product: CASSPRDGGWRTQYF.

This clonotype was picked up a small number of times. The chain couples TRBV9 to TRBJ2-5, with a tentative D call TRBD2 (5 bases). The CDR3 totals 14 residues. Deletions cut 4 bases from V and 4 bases from J, with 14 bases between. The germline V gene encodes CDR1 SGDLS and CDR2 YYNGEE. The CDR3 nucleotides read TGTGCCAGCAGCCCCCCGGGGATGGCAGAGACCCAGTACTTC. It translates to CASSPPGMAETQYF.

This clonotype was counted a few times. The chain is built from TRBV29-1 and TRBJ2-1; TRBD2 agrees at 8 bases. The germline CDR1 and CDR2 sequences are SQVTM and ANQGSEA. The CDR3 contains 17 residues. After removal of 0 bases from V and 0 bases from J, the junction contained 7 bases not matched to a gene. The chain's CDR3 is CSVEDLSGEGSYNEQFF. The CDR3 DNA is TGCAGCGTTGAAGATCTTAGCGGGGAAGGCTCCTACAATGAGCAGTTCTTC.

This clonotype appeared a few times. The J gene is TRBJ1-4, the V gene TRBV15, with D perhaps TRBD1 (6 bases). The CDR3 has 16 residues. CDR1 is LNHNV, CDR2 YYDKDF, per germline (reference sequence). Between the trimmed V and J ends, which lost 0 bases and 10 bases, there was a span of 18 bases. CDR3 in amino acids: CATSRDTGGHKGKLFF. The CDR3, as DNA: TGTGCCACCAGCAGAGATACCGGGGGCCACAAAGGAAAACTGTTTTTT.

The J gene is TRBJ1-6, the V gene TRBV11-2, with D unclear. Trimming shortened V by 4 bases and J by 9 bases, and 7 bases separated the two germline ends. Per the germline V gene, CDR1 is SGHAT and CDR2 is FQNNGV. This CDR3 is built from 12 residues. CDR3 sequence reads: CASSSDLSPLHF. The DNA of the CDR3 is TGTGCCAGCAGCTCGGACCTTTCACCCCTCCACTTT.

V gene TRBV29-1 combines with J gene TRBJ2-3; the D gene is possibly TRBD1 (6 bases). V was shortened by 4 bases and J by 3 bases, with 17 bases between the two germline ends. The CDR3 runs to 15 residues. The germline gives CDR1 SQVTM, CDR2 ANQGSEA. The DNA of the CDR3 is TGCAGCGTTGGGAAACAGGGACCCGCAACAGATACGCAGTATTTT. Translated, it gives CSVGKQGPATDTQYF.

This clonotype was found many times. The gene calls are TRBV3-1 and TRBJ2-4; D assignment may be TRBD1 or TRBD2 (5 bases each). The CDR3 contains 17 residues. The germline V and J ends were trimmed by 3 bases and 0 bases, with 15 bases remaining between them. Per the germline V gene, CDR1 is LGHDT and CDR2 is YNNKEL (reference sequence). The CDR3, as DNA: TGTGCCAGCAGCCACGATTTGCGAGGGGCAGCCAAAAACATTCAGTACTTC. This codes for CASSHDLRGAAKNIQYF.

To note about this clonotype: Possible read error: a much larger clone is one base away. The CDR3 carries no conserved terminal phenylalanine or tryptophan, so it likely arises from a read error. CDR3 sequence (DNA): TGTGCCAGCAGTTTACGCGCTATTGGAGCTGTGGAAGCTTTCCTT. Its protein is CASSLRAIGAVEAFL. The V and J genes are TRBV28 and TRBJ1-1, with no clear D. Germline V gene sequence: CDR1 MDHEN, CDR2 SYDVKM. The CDR3 is 15 residues long. The V end lost 2 bases, the J end lost 8 bases, and 18 bases lay between the germline ends.